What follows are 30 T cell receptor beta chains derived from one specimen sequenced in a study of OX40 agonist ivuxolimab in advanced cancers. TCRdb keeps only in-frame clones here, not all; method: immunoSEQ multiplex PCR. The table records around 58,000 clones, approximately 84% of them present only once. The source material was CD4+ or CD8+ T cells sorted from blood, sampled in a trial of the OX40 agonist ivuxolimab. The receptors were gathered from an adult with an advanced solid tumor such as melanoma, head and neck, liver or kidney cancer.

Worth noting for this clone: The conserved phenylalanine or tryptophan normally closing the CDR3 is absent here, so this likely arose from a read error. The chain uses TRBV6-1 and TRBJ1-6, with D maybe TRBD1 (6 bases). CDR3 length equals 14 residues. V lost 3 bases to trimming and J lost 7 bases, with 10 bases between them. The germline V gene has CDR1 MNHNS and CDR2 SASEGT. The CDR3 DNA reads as TGTGCCAGCAGTGATATCCAGGGGAATTCACCCCTCCACCTT. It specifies CASSDIQGNSPLHL.

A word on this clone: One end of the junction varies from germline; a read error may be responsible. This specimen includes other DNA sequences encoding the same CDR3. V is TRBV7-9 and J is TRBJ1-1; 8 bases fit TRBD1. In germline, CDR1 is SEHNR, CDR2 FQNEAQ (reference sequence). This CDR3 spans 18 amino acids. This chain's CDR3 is CASSLVSGQGFMNTEAFF. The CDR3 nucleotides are TGTGCCAGTAGCTTAGTTTCTGGACAGGGATTCATGAACACTGAAGCTTTCTTT.

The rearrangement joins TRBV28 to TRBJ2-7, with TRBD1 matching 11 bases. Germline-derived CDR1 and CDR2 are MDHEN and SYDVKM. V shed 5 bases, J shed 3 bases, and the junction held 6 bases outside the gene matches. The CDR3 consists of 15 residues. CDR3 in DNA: TGTGCCAGCAGTCCTCCCGGGACAGGGGGCTACGAGCAGTACTTC. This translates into CASSPPGTGGYEQYF.

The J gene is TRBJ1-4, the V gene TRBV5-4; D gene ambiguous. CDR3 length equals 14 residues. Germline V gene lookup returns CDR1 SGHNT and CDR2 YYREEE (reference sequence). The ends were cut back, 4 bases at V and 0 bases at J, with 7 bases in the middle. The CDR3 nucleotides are TGTGCCAGCAGCCCGGCTGCAACTAATGAAAAACTGTTTTTT. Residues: CASSPAATNEKLFF.

DNA of the CDR3: TGTGCCAGCAGCCCTCCTAGCATGAGCGAGCAGTACTTC. Its protein is CASSPPSMSEQYF. The J gene is TRBJ2-7, the V gene TRBV13; weak D call: TRBD2 (5 bases). V lost 5 bases to trimming and J lost 6 bases, with 14 bases between them. This CDR3 has 13 residues. The V gene's germline CDR1 is PRHDT and CDR2 FYEKMQ (reference sequence).

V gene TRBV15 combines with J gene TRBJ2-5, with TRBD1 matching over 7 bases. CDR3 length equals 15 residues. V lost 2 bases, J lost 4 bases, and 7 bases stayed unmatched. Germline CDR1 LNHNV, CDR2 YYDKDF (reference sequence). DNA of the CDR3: TGTGCCACCAGCAGACTCGACAGGGTAGGAGAGACCCAGTACTTC. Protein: CATSRLDRVGETQYF.

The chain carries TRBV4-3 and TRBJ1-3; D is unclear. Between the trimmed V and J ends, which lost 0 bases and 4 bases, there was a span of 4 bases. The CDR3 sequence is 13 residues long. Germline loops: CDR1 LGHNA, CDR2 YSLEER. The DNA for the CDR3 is TGCGCCAGCAGCCAAGATGGGGGAAACACCATATATTTT. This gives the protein CASSQDGGNTIYF.

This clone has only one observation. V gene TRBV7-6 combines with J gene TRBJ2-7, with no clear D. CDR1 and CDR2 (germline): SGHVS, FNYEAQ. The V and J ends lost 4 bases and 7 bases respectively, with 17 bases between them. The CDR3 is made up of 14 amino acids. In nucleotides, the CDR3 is TGTGCCAGCAGCTCTTTATCCGGTTTGCGAGAGCAGTACTTC. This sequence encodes CASSSLSGLREQYF.

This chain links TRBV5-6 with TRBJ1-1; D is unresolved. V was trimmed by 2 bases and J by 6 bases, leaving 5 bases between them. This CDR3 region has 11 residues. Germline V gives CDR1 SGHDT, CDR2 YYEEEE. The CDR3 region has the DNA TGTGCCAGCAGCTTAGGTCCTGAAGCTTTCTTT. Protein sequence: CASSLGPEAFF.

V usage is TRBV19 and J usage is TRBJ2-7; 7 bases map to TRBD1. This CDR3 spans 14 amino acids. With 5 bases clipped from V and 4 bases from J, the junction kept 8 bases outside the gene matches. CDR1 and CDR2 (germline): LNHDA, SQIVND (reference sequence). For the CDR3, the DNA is TGTGCCAGTAGTGTCGACAGGGAAACATACGAGCAGTACTTC. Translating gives CASSVDRETYEQYF.

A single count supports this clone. In nucleotides, the CDR3 is TGTGCCAGCAGCTTACTAGTGGGGGGGCCGACTACGCAGTATTTT. Its protein is CASSLLVGGPTTQYF. V gene TRBV7-3 combines with J gene TRBJ2-3, with a possible D match to TRBD2 (7 bases). V lost 2 bases to trimming and J lost 8 bases, with 17 bases between them. This CDR3 has 15 residues. Germline V gives CDR1 SGHTA, CDR2 FQGTGA.

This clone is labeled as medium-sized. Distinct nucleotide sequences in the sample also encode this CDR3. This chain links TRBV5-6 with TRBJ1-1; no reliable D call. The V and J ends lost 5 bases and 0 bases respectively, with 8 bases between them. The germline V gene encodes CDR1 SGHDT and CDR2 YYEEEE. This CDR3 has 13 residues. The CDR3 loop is CASSSTLNTEAFF. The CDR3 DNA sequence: TGTGCCAGCAGTTCTACTCTGAACACTGAAGCTTTCTTT.

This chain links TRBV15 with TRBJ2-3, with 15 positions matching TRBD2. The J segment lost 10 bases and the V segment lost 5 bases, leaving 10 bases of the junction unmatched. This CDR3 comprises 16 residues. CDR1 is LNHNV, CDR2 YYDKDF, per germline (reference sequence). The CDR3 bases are TGTGCCACCAGCGGCCAAGGACTAGCGGGGGGGGATCCGCAGTATTTT. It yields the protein CATSGQGLAGGDPQYF.

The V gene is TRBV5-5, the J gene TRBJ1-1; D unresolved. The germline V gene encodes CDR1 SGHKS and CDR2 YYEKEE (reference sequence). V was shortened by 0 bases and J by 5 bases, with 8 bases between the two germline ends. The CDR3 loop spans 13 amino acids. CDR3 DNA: TGTGCCAGCAGCTTGGCGGGGAGTACTGAAGCTTTCTTT. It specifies CASSLAGSTEAFF.

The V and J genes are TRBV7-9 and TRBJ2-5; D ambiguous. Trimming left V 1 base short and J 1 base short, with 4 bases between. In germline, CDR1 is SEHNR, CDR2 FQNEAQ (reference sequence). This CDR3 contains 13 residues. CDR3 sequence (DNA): TGTGCCAGCAGCTTAGGCCTCCAAGAGACCCAGTACTTC. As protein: CASSLGLQETQYF.

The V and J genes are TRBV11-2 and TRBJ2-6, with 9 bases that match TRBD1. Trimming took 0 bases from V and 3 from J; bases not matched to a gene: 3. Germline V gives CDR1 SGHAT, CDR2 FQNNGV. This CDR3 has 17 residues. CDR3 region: CASSLDGQGYGANVLTF. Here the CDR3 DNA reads TGTGCCAGCAGCTTAGACGGACAGGGGTATGGGGCCAACGTCCTGACTTTC.

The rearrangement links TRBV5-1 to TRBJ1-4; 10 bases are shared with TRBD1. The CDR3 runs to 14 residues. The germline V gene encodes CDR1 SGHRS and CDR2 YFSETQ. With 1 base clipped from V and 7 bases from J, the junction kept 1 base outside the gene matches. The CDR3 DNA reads TGCGCCAGCAGCTTGCGGACAGGGGGTGAAAAACTGTTTTTT. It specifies CASSLRTGGEKLFF.

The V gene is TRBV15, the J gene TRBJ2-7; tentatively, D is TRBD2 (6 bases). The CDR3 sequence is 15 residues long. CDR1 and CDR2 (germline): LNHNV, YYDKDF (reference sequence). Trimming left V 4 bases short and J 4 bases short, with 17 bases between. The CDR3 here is CATSITHWGVYEQYF. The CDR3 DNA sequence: TGTGCCACCAGCATCACTCACTGGGGGGTATACGAGCAGTACTTC.

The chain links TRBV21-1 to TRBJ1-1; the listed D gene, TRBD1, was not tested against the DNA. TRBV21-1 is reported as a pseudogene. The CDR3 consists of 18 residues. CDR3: CASSTLPRDIDSNTEAFF. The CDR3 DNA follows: TGTGCCAGCAGCACTTTGCCCCGGGACATAGATTCGAACACTGAAGCTTTCTTT.

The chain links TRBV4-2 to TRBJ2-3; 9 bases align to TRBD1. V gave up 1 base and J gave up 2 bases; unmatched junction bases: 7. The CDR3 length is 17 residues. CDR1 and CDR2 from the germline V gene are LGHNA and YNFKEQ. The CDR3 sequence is CASSQVLNRGPTDTQYF. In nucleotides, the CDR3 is TGTGCCAGCAGCCAAGTGTTGAACAGGGGGCCCACAGATACGCAGTATTTT.

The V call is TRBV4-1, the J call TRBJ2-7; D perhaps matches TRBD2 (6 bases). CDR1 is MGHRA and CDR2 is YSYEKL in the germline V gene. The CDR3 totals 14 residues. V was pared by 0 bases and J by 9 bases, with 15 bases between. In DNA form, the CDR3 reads TGCGCCAGCAGCCAAGAGTCACTTCCCGGGGGGCAGTACTTC. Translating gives CASSQESLPGGQYF.

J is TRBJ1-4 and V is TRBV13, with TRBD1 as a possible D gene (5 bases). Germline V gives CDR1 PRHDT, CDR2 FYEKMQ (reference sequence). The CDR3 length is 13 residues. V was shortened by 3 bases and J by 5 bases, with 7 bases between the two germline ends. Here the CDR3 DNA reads TGTGCCAGCAGCTTCGACAGAAATGAAAAACTGTTTTTT. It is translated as CASSFDRNEKLFF.

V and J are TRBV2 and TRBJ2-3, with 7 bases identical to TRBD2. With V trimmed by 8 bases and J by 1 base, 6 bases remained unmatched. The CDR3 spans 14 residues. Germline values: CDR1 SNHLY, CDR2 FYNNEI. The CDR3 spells CASCNGGGTDTQYF. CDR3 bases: TGTGCCAGCTGTAATGGGGGGGGCACAGATACGCAGTATTTT.

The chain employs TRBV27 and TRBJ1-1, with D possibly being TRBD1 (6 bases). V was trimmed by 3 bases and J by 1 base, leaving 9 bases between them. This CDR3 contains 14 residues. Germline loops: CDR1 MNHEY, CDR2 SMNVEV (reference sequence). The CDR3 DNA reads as TGTGCCAGCAGTTTCATACAGGGGAACACTGAAGCTTTCTTT. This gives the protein CASSFIQGNTEAFF.

The CDR3 DNA sequence: TGCGCCAGCAGCCAAGCTTGGTTAACGGACAATGAGCAGTTCTTC. Its protein product is CASSQAWLTDNEQFF. The V and J genes are TRBV4-3 and TRBJ2-1; D gene unclear. Trimming left V 1 base short and J 5 bases short, with 12 bases between. CDR1 is LGHNA and CDR2 is YSLEER in the germline V gene. The CDR3 covers 15 residues.

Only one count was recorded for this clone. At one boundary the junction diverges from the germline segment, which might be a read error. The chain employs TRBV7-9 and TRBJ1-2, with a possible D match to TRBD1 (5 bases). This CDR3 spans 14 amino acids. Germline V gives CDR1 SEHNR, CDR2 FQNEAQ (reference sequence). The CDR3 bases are TGTGTCAGCAGCTTAGCCAGCGAGGGGTATGGCTACACCTTC. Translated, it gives CVSSLASEGYGYTF.

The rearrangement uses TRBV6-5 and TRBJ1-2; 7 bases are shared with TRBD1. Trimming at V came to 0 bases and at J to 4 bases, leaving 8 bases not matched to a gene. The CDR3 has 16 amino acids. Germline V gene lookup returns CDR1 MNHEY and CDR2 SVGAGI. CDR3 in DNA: TGTGCCAGCAGTTACTCAACAGGGGATGTGGGCTATGGCTACACCTTC. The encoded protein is CASSYSTGDVGYGYTF.

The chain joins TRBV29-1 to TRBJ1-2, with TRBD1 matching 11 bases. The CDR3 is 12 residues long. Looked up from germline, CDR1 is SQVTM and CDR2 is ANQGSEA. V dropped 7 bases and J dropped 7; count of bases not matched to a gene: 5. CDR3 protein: CSAPGQGVGYTF. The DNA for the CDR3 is TGCAGCGCACCGGGACAGGGGGTTGGCTACACCTTC.

DNA for the CDR3: TGTGCCAGCAGTGGACCCGGGACTGGGACCTACGAGCAGTACTTC. It translates to CASSGPGTGTYEQYF. The rearrangement links TRBV6-1 to TRBJ2-7; D might be TRBD2 (6 bases). The CDR3 loop spans 15 amino acids. CDR1 is MNHNS and CDR2 is SASEGT in the germline V gene. V lost 4 bases and J lost 2, with 15 bases in between.

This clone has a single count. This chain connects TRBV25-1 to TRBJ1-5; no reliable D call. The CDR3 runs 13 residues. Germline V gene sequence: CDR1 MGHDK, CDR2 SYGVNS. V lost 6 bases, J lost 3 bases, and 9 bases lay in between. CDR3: CASRGGHNQPQHF. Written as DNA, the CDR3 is TGTGCCAGCAGAGGCGGCCACAATCAGCCCCAGCATTTT.